This TCR beta chain emerged from a study of shared clonotypes between healthy human individuals. Across the study: Samples came from a couple of female and a few male donors aged 18 to 49. CD4 naive and CD4 memory each took three plates per donor, while CD8 naive took two and CD8 memory one.

The CDR3 runs to 15 residues. Trimming pared 5 bases from V and 2 bases from J, leaving 15 bases between. CDR1 is MNHEY and CDR2 is SMNVEV in the germline V gene (reference sequence). Study donors comprised healthy, HIV-negative adults devoid of recent acute infection or vaccination. Produced via immunoSEQ multiplex PCR; TCRdb's table is partial and in-frame only. The sample consists of 950,000 to 1,200,000 clones, 77% of them appearing once. The receptor comes from a man between 18 and 29 years old in good health. Some clones in this sample may be carry-over from other donors' samples. The chain employs TRBV27 and TRBJ1-2; perhaps TRBD1 as D (5 bases). Sequenced material: memory CD4+ T cells from PBMCs. As to subset: CD45RA-negative fraction. The DNA for the CDR3 is TGTGCCAGCAGTAGATTCCAGGGTGGGAACTATGGCTACACCTTC. It yields the protein CASSRFQGGNYGYTF.